The present entry profiles one T cell receptor (beta chain) with its context. CDR3 size: 13 residues. Trimming left V 6 bases short and J 7 bases short, with 16 bases between. Germline V gene data show CDR1 as SGHTA and CDR2 as FQGNSA. This specimen comes from a study of blood T cells in healthy people across ages. The authors ran a second PCR of about 7 to 11 cycles using a sample-barcoded 5' primer and a J-beta primer mix. TCRdb fed the 5' RACE reads into MiXCR, producing one record per CDR3 protein. Of hundreds of thousands of distinct CDR3 sequences listed, about 21% were seen once; the top ten hold approximately 3.7%.

The rearrangement links TRBV7-2 to TRBJ2-7, with D hard to call. The clonotype comes from a man aged 70-80 years in good health. Specimen: blood. In nucleotides, the CDR3 is TGTGCCAGCAGGTCTGTAGGGATGGGAGAGCAGTACTTC. Translated: CASRSVGMGEQYF. Looking up the rest from reference TRBV7-2 and TRBJ2-7 gives the full variable domain: GAGVSQSPSNKVTEKGKDVELRCDPISGHTALYWYRQSLGQGLEFLIYFQGNSAPDKSGLPSDRFSAERTGGSVSTLTIQRTQQEDSAVYLCASRSVGMGEQYFGPGTRLTVT.